These 25 T cell receptor beta chains originate from one sample sequenced in a study of T cells after posttransplantation cyclophosphamide. TCRdb keeps only in-frame clones here, not all; method: immunoSEQ multiplex PCR. The profile covers about 5,000 clones, none occurring a single time. Busulfan-fludarabine conditioning, marrow transplant, and cyclophosphamide on days +3 and +4 were administered. This sample comprised PBMCs, obtained after allogeneic stem cell transplant with posttransplant cyclophosphamide. These receptors all come from a male patient aged 55 to 69 who received an allogeneic stem cell transplant from a related donor, was CMV-positive, and had no GVHD. The T cells may partly be graft donor cells.

This clone showed up many times. V and J are TRBV30 and TRBJ2-5; possible D gene TRBD1, 5 bases. This CDR3 region has 14 residues. Germline V gene sequence: CDR1 GTSNPN, CDR2 SVGIG (reference sequence). V was cut by 3 bases and J by 4 bases, with 15 bases left in between. The CDR3 loop is CAWRPRGGVETQYF. The CDR3 bases are TGTGCCTGGAGGCCAAGGGGTGGGGTAGAGACCCAGTACTTC.

This clone was picked up many times. J is TRBJ2-2 and V is TRBV5-1; TRBD2 agrees at 8 bases. After removal of 2 bases from V and 6 bases from J, the junction contained 3 bases not matched to a gene. This CDR3 is built from 14 residues. Germline CDR1 SGHRS, CDR2 YFSETQ. The CDR3 nucleotides read TGCGCCAGCAGCTTACGGGGGGGGCCCGGGGAGCTGTTTTTT. Its translation: CASSLRGGPGELFF.

The table lists this clone with a few counts. The chain carries TRBV30 and TRBJ1-1; 9 bases agree with TRBD1. The CDR3 runs 14 residues. Trimming took 2 bases from V and 4 from J; bases not matched to a gene: 5. The germline V gene has CDR1 GTSNPN and CDR2 SVGIG (reference sequence). The CDR3 coding sequence is TGTGCCTGGAGTCACGGGACAGGGATCACTGAAGCTTTCTTT. Translating it yields CAWSHGTGITEAFF. Full variable domain (outside the CDR3, taken from reference TRBV30 and TRBJ1-1): SQTIHQWPATLVQPVGSPLSLECTVEGTSNPNLYWYRQAAGRGLQLLFYSVGIGQISSEVPQNLSASRPQDRQFILSSKKLLLSDSGFYLCAWSHGTGITEAFFGQGTRLTVV.

This clone was observed at least ten times. The genes are TRBV6-5 and TRBJ1-6, with no clear D. The germline gives CDR1 MNHEY, CDR2 SVGAGI. The CDR3 extends over 15 amino acids. The ends were cut back, 7 bases at V and 0 bases at J, with 10 bases in the middle. CDR3 DNA: TGTGCCAGCAACTATGAGAGCTCCTATAATTCACCCCTCCACTTT. Translating gives CASNYESSYNSPLHF.

This clone showed up many times. The sample carries other DNA sequences with the same CDR3. The chain is built from TRBV30 and TRBJ1-5; no clear D gene. This CDR3 region has 13 residues. CDR1 and CDR2 (germline): GTSNPN, SVGIG (reference sequence). V dropped 2 bases and J dropped 2 bases, with 7 bases sitting between them. The CDR3 coding sequence is TGTGCCTGGAGTCTGGGAGGCAATCAGCCCCAGCATTTT. Encoded protein: CAWSLGGNQPQHF. Combining the CDR3 with reference TRBV30 and TRBJ1-5 gives the whole variable domain SQTIHQWPATLVQPVGSPLSLECTVEGTSNPNLYWYRQAAGRGLQLLFYSVGIGQISSEVPQNLSASRPQDRQFILSSKKLLLSDSGFYLCAWSLGGNQPQHFGDGTRLSIL.

By sample fraction, this clone is medium-sized. The chain joins TRBV2 to TRBJ2-7, with D maybe TRBD1 (6 bases). Trimming cost V 6 bases and J 0 bases, with 15 bases left between them. CDR3 length equals 15 residues. Germline CDR1 and CDR2: SNHLY and FYNNEI. The CDR3 protein is CASRKNRDPSYEQYF. The CDR3 bases are TGTGCCAGCAGAAAAAACAGGGATCCCTCCTACGAGCAGTACTTC.

This clone was counted ten times or more. The rearrangement joins TRBV9 to TRBJ1-2; the match to TRBD1 covers 9 bases. This CDR3 region has 14 residues. Germline values: CDR1 SGDLS, CDR2 YYNGEE. Trimming took 4 bases from V and 7 from J; bases not matched to a gene: 8. The chain's CDR3 is CASSKDEDRGGYTF. CDR3 DNA sequence: TGTGCCAGCAGCAAGGATGAGGACAGGGGTGGCTACACCTTC.

This clone was seen many times. The V and J genes are TRBV27 and TRBJ1-2; the D gene is possibly TRBD1 (5 bases). The germline V gene has CDR1 MNHEY and CDR2 SMNVEV (reference sequence). V was trimmed by 6 bases and J by 0 bases, leaving 11 bases between them. The CDR3 sequence is 14 residues long. CDR3 DNA: TGTGCCAGCAGGCGGGGGGTTCCTAACTATGGCTACACCTTC. Translation gives CASRRGVPNYGYTF.

This clone was observed many times. The chain links TRBV19 to TRBJ1-6; 7 nucleotides agree with TRBD1. This CDR3 contains 15 residues. V was clipped by 5 bases and J by 10 bases; unmatched bases: 11. CDR1 LNHDA and CDR2 SQIVND come from the germline V gene (reference sequence). CDR3 nucleotide sequence: TGTGCCAGTAGTCCCTGGACAGGTTCAGGCTCACCCCTCCACTTT. This encodes CASSPWTGSGSPLHF.

This clone appeared many times. The rearrangement links TRBV12-5 to TRBJ1-5; no reliable D call. V lost 0 bases and J lost 6, with 15 bases in between. Germline CDR1 and CDR2: LGHNT and FRNRAP. This CDR3 comprises 16 residues. The CDR3 here is CASGLVLGSGSQPQHF. The CDR3 bases are TGTGCTAGTGGTTTGGTACTAGGGTCGGGCAGTCAGCCCCAGCATTTT.

This clone was detected ten times or more. The V gene is TRBV2, the J gene TRBJ1-2; TRBD1 is a possible D gene (6 bases). CDR3 size: 13 residues. Germline lookup yields CDR1 SNHLY and CDR2 FYNNEI. Between the trimmed V and J ends, which lost 10 bases and 8 bases, there was a span of 20 bases. The CDR3 DNA sequence: TGTGCCACCTCCCGGGGGGGGGCGAGAGGCTACACCTTC. Translated: CATSRGGARGYTF.

This clone was observed at least ten times. The gene calls are TRBV19 and TRBJ2-7; 7 bases agree with TRBD1. The CDR3 covers 14 residues. Germline-derived CDR1 and CDR2 are LNHDA and SQIVND (reference sequence). The junction had 2 bases not matched to a gene; V was cut back by 1 base and J by 2 bases. The CDR3 region is CASSIGQGAYEQYF. CDR3 sequence (DNA): TGTGCCAGTAGTATAGGACAGGGTGCCTACGAGCAGTACTTC.

This clone is termed large. The chain couples TRBV27 to TRBJ2-1; no reliable D call. The CDR3 is 12 residues long. CDR1 and CDR2 from the germline V gene are MNHEY and SMNVEV (reference sequence). V gave up 3 bases and J gave up 5 bases, with 5 bases separating them. The CDR3 loop is CASSFTDNEQFF. CDR3 nucleotides: TGTGCCAGCAGTTTCACAGACAATGAGCAGTTCTTC.

This clone was seen many times. V is TRBV29-1 and J is TRBJ1-1; D possibly corresponds to TRBD1 (5 bases). Trimming pared 5 bases from V and 4 bases from J, leaving 11 bases between. CDR3 length: 12 amino acids. The V gene's germline CDR1 is SQVTM and CDR2 ANQGSEA. CDR3 sequence reads: CSVSQGLTEAFF. In DNA form, the CDR3 reads TGCAGCGTTTCGCAGGGTCTCACTGAAGCTTTCTTT.

This clone was picked up a small number of times. The gene calls are TRBV28 and TRBJ1-1; D not resolved. V was shortened by 3 bases and J by 11 bases, with 10 bases between the two germline ends. This CDR3 spans 11 amino acids. In germline, CDR1 is MDHEN, CDR2 SYDVKM. Here the CDR3 DNA reads TGTGCCAGCAGTTTTCAGAGGGAGGCTTTCTTT. Encoded protein: CASSFQREAFF.

This clone showed up many times. V gene TRBV2 combines with J gene TRBJ2-3, with 8 bases identical to TRBD2. Germline loops: CDR1 SNHLY, CDR2 FYNNEI. V shed 8 bases and J 5 bases; nucleotides not matched to a gene: 12. The CDR3 is 15 residues long. The DNA of the CDR3 is TGTGCCAGCCGAGCCTCGGGACTAGGTGGAGATACGCAGTATTTT. Encoded protein: CASRASGLGGDTQYF.

The sample holds many counts of this clone. The rearrangement links TRBV28 to TRBJ1-2; tentatively, D is TRBD1 (6 bases). Germline V gene data show CDR1 as MDHEN and CDR2 as SYDVKM. Trimming shortened V by 4 bases and J by 2 bases, and 20 bases separated the two germline ends. The CDR3 is 17 residues long. The CDR3 loop is CASSSLNSTGSNYGYTF. For the CDR3, the DNA is TGTGCCAGCAGTTCCCTAAATTCGACAGGATCCAACTATGGCTACACCTTC.

This rearrangement joins TRBV19 to TRBJ1-2, with 7 bases that match TRBD1. This CDR3 has 15 residues. The V gene's germline CDR1 is LNHDA and CDR2 SQIVND (reference sequence). V lost 5 bases to trimming and J lost 4 bases; unmatched junction nucleotides: 10. CDR3 residues: CASSLRQGIGYGYTF. The CDR3 region has the DNA TGTGCCAGTAGTCTGCGACAGGGTATCGGCTATGGCTACACCTTC. The whole variable domain, filled in from reference TRBV19 and TRBJ1-2, reads DGGITQSPKYLFRKEGQNVTLSCEQNLNHDAMYWYRQDPGQGLRLIYYSQIVNDFQKGDIAEGYSVSREKKESFPLTVTSAQKNPTAFYLCASSLRQGIGYGYTFGSGTRLTVV.

This clone was seen only a few times. The genes are TRBV6-5 and TRBJ2-2, with a weak D call TRBD1 (5 bases). Per germline, CDR1 MNHEY and CDR2 SVGAGI. The CDR3 loop spans 14 amino acids. Trimming shortened V by 2 bases and J by 8 bases, and 12 bases separated the two germline ends. The CDR3 sequence is CASSYESRTGELFF. The CDR3 DNA reads as TGTGCCAGCAGTTACGAATCTAGGACAGGGGAGCTGTTTTTT.

The V gene is TRBV7-6, the J gene TRBJ1-2; D may be TRBD1 (6 bases). Germline CDR1 and CDR2: SGHVS and FNYEAQ. Deletions cut 11 bases from V and 2 bases from J, with 12 bases between. The CDR3 is 12 residues long. This chain's CDR3 is CAVRQANYGYTF. The DNA for the CDR3 is TGTGCCGTTAGACAGGCAAACTATGGCTACACCTTC.

In its sample, this clone was seen many times. The same CDR3 is also encoded by other DNA sequences in this sample. This sequence joins TRBV2 and TRBJ1-5; D remains unclear. Germline V lookup: CDR1 SNHLY, CDR2 FYNNEI. This CDR3 is built from 16 residues. V lost 2 bases and J lost 1, with 12 bases in between. The DNA of the CDR3 is TGTGCCAGCAGTGAAACCCGGGGTGGAAGCAATCAGCCCCAGCATTTT. This encodes CASSETRGGSNQPQHF. The full variable domain, with the rest looked up from reference TRBV2 and TRBJ1-5, is EPEVTQTPSHQVTQMGQEVILRCVPISNHLYFYWYRQILGQKVEFLVSFYNNEISEKSEIFDDQFSVERPDGSNFTLKIRSTKLEDSAMYFCASSETRGGSNQPQHFGDGTRLSIL.

In this sample, this clone turned up many times. The gene calls are TRBV5-1 and TRBJ1-4; a weak D match, TRBD1 (6 bases). The germline V gene has CDR1 SGHRS and CDR2 YFSETQ. The CDR3 has 20 residues. V gave up 3 bases and J gave up 0 bases, with 24 bases separating them. This chain's CDR3 is CASSSRTAWPTYTTNEKLFF. In nucleotides, the CDR3 is TGCGCCAGCAGCTCACGGACAGCTTGGCCTACGTACACAACTAATGAAAAACTGTTTTTT.

This clone was counted at least ten times. The same CDR3 can be traced to other DNA sequences in this sample. The chain uses TRBV7-2 and TRBJ1-6; D is unresolved. Germline V gives CDR1 SGHTA, CDR2 FQGNSA. V lost 6 bases to trimming and J lost 0 bases, with 12 bases between them. The CDR3 runs 16 residues. The CDR3 protein is CASSLVRSSYNSPLHF. In DNA, the CDR3 is TGTGCCAGCAGTTTGGTGAGGAGCTCCTATAATTCACCCCTCCACTTT.

This clone was recorded many times. The CDR3 sequence: CASQAGWTGELFF. The CDR3, as DNA: TGTGCCAGCCAGGCAGGGTGGACCGGGGAGCTGTTTTTT. The chain is built from TRBV27 and TRBJ2-2, with D perhaps matching TRBD1 (5 bases). Germline values: CDR1 MNHEY, CDR2 SMNVEV (reference sequence). This CDR3 has 13 amino acids. Trimming left V 8 bases short and J 5 bases short, with 12 bases between.

This clone appeared many times. The chain combines TRBV4-3 with TRBJ1-1; tentatively, D is TRBD1 (5 bases). This CDR3 is 15 amino acids long. Trimming removed 1 base at V and 3 bases at J, with 12 bases between. CDR1 is LGHNA and CDR2 is YSLEER in the germline V gene. In DNA, the CDR3 is TGCGCCAGCAGCCAAGGCGGAGGGGAAGACACTGAAGCTTTCTTT. Encoded protein: CASSQGGGEDTEAFF.